The subject of this entry is one T cell receptor (beta chain). The time point is: new active TB diagnosis, blood taken before or within 7 days of starting treatment. The record originates from a study of T cells in tuberculosis. The germline V gene encodes CDR1 LGHNA and CDR2 YSLEER. The CDR3 runs to 12 residues. Trimming pared 5 bases from V and 8 bases from J, leaving 11 bases between. Only in-frame clones appear in the TCRdb table, and some are missing; sequencing was by immunoSEQ multiplex PCR. The table has fewer than 55,000 clones, roughly 95% seen once. The chain couples TRBV4-3 to TRBJ2-3, with D tentatively TRBD2 (5 bases). The source of this sequence is an adult with tuberculosis. The sequenced sample was PBMCs, obtained at tuberculosis diagnosis. The CDR3 region is CASSSGIGTQYF. In nucleotides, the CDR3 is TGCGCCAGCAGCTCCGGGATAGGTACGCAGTATTTT.